The T cell receptor (beta chain) described here comes from a study of blood T cell repertoires in COVID-19. The CDR3 extends over 14 amino acids. CDR1 is SGHDT and CDR2 is YYEEEE in the germline V gene. Germline trimming cut 4 bases from V and 4 bases from J; bases unmatched to any gene: 6. Sequenced by immunoSEQ multiplex PCR; TCRdb stores in-frame clones only, minus some. The table lists approximately 220,000 clones, about nine tenths of them singletons. Sequencing used peripheral blood. The sequence derives from a man in his fifties with acute or convalescent COVID-19. The chain joins TRBV5-6 to TRBJ1-1; 8 bases are shared with TRBD1. CDR3 sequence (DNA): TGTGCCAGCAGCCCAGACAGGGGCGGCACTGAAGCTTTCTTT. Protein product: CASSPDRGGTEAFF.